The present T cell receptor (beta chain) was sequenced within a study of blood T cell repertoires in COVID-19. At the level of the study: Samples representing acute and convalescent COVID-19 were sourced from the United States, Italy and Spain.

Germline-derived CDR1 and CDR2 are MNHEY and SVGEGT. Trimming left V 2 bases short and J 3 bases short, with 9 bases between. The CDR3 totals 14 residues. Assay: immunoSEQ multiplex PCR; the TCRdb copy retains only in-frame clones and omits some. This sample has around 200,000 clones, with 88% found just once. This chain connects TRBV6-2 or TRBV6-3 to TRBJ2-3; D not certain. The receptor's source is a man between 18 and 29 years old with active or convalescent COVID-19. Sequenced material: peripheral blood. CDR3 coding DNA: TGTGCCAGCAGTTACCGTTCGGGTACAGATACGCAGTATTTT. Its translation: CASSYRSGTDTQYF.